This entry lists 32 T cell receptor beta chains sequenced from one sample in a study of T cell repertoires in cytomegalovirus infection (dated by TCRdb to the late 2010s). The reads were generated on an Illumina HiSeq 1500. Using fastp at Q25 and MiXCR, TCRdb reprocessed the public reads and kept productive beta chains. For every CDR3 protein sequence, its rows merge into one entry that carries the most common genes and DNA. This sample comprises approximately 490,000 distinct CDR3 sequences, 10% to 12% of them detected only once. About 10% of the sample rests with the top ten. Sequencing input: PBMCs. These receptors were taken from a human donor in good health (CMV status not recorded). Some clones in this sample may be carry-over from other donors' samples.

On this clonotype: At one of its ends the junction is not consistent with the germline gene, which may arise from a read error. The V gene is TRBV25-1, the J gene TRBJ2-1, with a weak D call TRBD2 (5 bases). This CDR3 is built from 16 residues. The germline gives CDR1 MGHDK, CDR2 SYGVNS. CDR3: CASNEYPMGADNEQFF. As DNA, the CDR3 is TGTGCCAGCAATGAATACCCGATGGGAGCGGACAATGAGCAGTTCTTC.

This clonotype came up many times. The rearrangement uses TRBV5-4 and TRBJ2-3, with 7 bases identical to TRBD1. The CDR3 sequence is 14 residues long. V dropped 4 bases and J dropped 2; count of bases not matched to a gene: 4. Per the germline V gene, CDR1 is SGHNT and CDR2 is YYREEE (reference sequence). CDR3 coding DNA: TGTGCCAGCAGCAGGGACAGCAACACAGATACGCAGTATTTT. Its protein is CASSRDSNTDTQYF.

This clonotype has ten or more counts. The V and J genes are TRBV6-1 and TRBJ1-5, with D perhaps TRBD1 (6 bases). Germline V lookup: CDR1 MNHNS, CDR2 SASEGT. V was clipped by 6 bases and J by 6 bases, with 21 bases between them. This CDR3 is 16 amino acids long. CDR3 DNA: TGTGCCAGCAGGGGGGCAATAAGGAAAGATGGTCAGCCCCAGCATTTT. Its protein is CASRGAIRKDGQPQHF.

At least ten counts were recorded for this clonotype. The CDR3 reads CASTSGDTTGELFF. The CDR3 DNA reads TGTGCCAGCACCTCTGGGGATACGACCGGGGAGCTGTTTTTT. The chain combines TRBV2 with TRBJ2-2; unclear D gene. The CDR3 contains 14 residues. Germline CDR1 reads SNHLY; CDR2 reads FYNNEI. V was shortened by 7 bases and J by 5 bases, with 14 bases between the two germline ends. Based on the CDR3 plus reference TRBV2 and TRBJ2-2, the full variable domain is EPEVTQTPSHQVTQMGQEVILRCVPISNHLYFYWYRQILGQKVEFLVSFYNNEISEKSEIFDDQFSVERPDGSNFTLKIRSTKLEDSAMYFCASTSGDTTGELFFGEGSRLTVL.

This clonotype was observed at least ten times. V is TRBV7-8 and J is TRBJ1-2; 10 nucleotides agree with TRBD1. V was pared by 5 bases and J by 7 bases, with 10 bases of the junction left unmatched. Germline CDR1 reads SGHVS; CDR2 reads FQNEAQ. This CDR3 has 15 amino acids. CDR3 coding DNA: TGTGCCAGCAGCCCCCGACGGGACAGGGGATCTGGCTACACCTTC. The encoded protein is CASSPRRDRGSGYTF.

This rearrangement joins TRBV14 to TRBJ2-1, with D possibly being TRBD1 (6 bases). CDR3 size: 16 residues. Germline CDR1 SGHDN, CDR2 FVKESK. Between the trimmed V and J ends, which lost 1 base and 6 bases, there was a span of 16 bases. CDR3 loop: CASSQAKGDPANEQFF. The CDR3 DNA reads as TGTGCCAGCAGCCAAGCAAAGGGGGATCCCGCCAATGAGCAGTTCTTC.

This clonotype was recorded at least ten times. The chain joins TRBV5-4 to TRBJ1-2; D is perhaps TRBD1 (6 bases). Germline V gives CDR1 SGHNT, CDR2 YYREEE (reference sequence). The CDR3 loop spans 15 amino acids. V lost 4 bases, J lost 0 bases, and 13 bases lay in between. This CDR3 is CASSRRDTSNYGYTF. The CDR3 coding sequence is TGTGCCAGCAGCCGTCGGGACACTTCTAACTATGGCTACACCTTC.

This clonotype was found many times. The chain has TRBV14 and TRBJ1-1; D not certain. The CDR3 sequence is 12 residues long. Looked up from germline, CDR1 is SGHDN and CDR2 is FVKESK. Trimming took off 0 bases at V and 7 bases at J, with 6 bases between the two ends. This CDR3 is CASSQDGIEAFF. CDR3 DNA sequence: TGTGCCAGCAGCCAAGATGGGATTGAAGCTTTCTTT.

The V and J genes are TRBV7-3 and TRBJ1-1; D is undetermined. The CDR3 length is 13 residues. With 2 bases removed from V and 5 bases from J, the gap between germline ends came to 9 bases. CDR1 SGHTA and CDR2 FQGTGA come from the germline V gene. The CDR3, as DNA: TGTGCCAGCAGCTTAGACTCGGGGACTGAAGCTTTCTTT. Its translation: CASSLDSGTEAFF. Full variable domain (rest looked up from reference TRBV7-3 and TRBJ1-1): GAGVSQTPSNKVTEKGKYVELRCDPISGHTALYWYRQSLGQGPEFLIYFQGTGAADDSGLPNDRFFAVRPEGSVSTLKIQRTERGDSAVYLCASSLDSGTEAFFGQGTRLTVV.

This clonotype showed up many times. The rearrangement joins TRBV19 to TRBJ2-1; TRBD2 matches 12 bases. Unmatched junction bases numbered 4, after V lost 5 bases and J lost 2 bases. CDR1 is LNHDA and CDR2 is SQIVND in the germline V gene (reference sequence). The CDR3 consists of 16 residues. CDR3 in DNA: TGTGCCAGTAGTGTGGGACTAGCGGGTCCCTACAATGAGCAGTTCTTC. It specifies CASSVGLAGPYNEQFF. Filled out from reference TRBV19 and TRBJ2-1, the complete variable domain reads DGGITQSPKYLFRKEGQNVTLSCEQNLNHDAMYWYRQDPGQGLRLIYYSQIVNDFQKGDIAEGYSVSREKKESFPLTVTSAQKNPTAFYLCASSVGLAGPYNEQFFGPGTRLTVL.

V and J are TRBV20-1 and TRBJ2-2, with D possibly TRBD2 on 6 matching bases. CDR1 and CDR2 (germline): DFQATT, SNEGSKA (reference sequence). CDR3 length equals 12 residues. The V end lost 5 bases, the J end lost 3 bases, and 7 bases lay between the germline ends. CDR3 sequence (DNA): TGCAGTGCTCGCGGGGACACCGGGGAGCTGTTTTTT. Translated, it gives CSARGDTGELFF.

This clonotype has ten or more counts. CDR3 sequence: CASSSPRRQIEQYF. CDR3 in DNA: TGTGCCAGCAGCTCGCCGAGGCGGCAAATCGAGCAGTACTTC. The chain is built from TRBV5-7 and TRBJ2-7; no reliable D call. TRBV5-7 is treated as an ORF (open reading frame) with a function not yet certain. V was pared by 3 bases and J by 6 bases, with 16 bases between. The CDR3 sequence is 14 residues long.

This clonotype was counted between two and nine times. The rearrangement links TRBV27 to TRBJ1-5, with unresolved D. CDR3 length: 14 residues. V shed 2 bases and J shed 4 bases, with 9 bases lying between them. Germline V gene lookup returns CDR1 MNHEY and CDR2 SMNVEV (reference sequence). The CDR3 sequence: CASSLIPSNQPQHF. CDR3 in DNA: TGTGCCAGCAGTTTAATTCCGTCTAATCAGCCCCAGCATTTT.

The chain is built from TRBV18 and TRBJ1-4; 7 bases are a match to TRBD1. The CDR3 contains 11 residues. Unmatched junction bases numbered 5, after V lost 6 bases and J lost 13 bases. Germline CDR1 is KGHSH and CDR2 is LQKENI. CDR3 bases: TGTGCCAGCTCTCCGGACAGGCTACTGTTTTTT. The encoded protein is CASSPDRLLFF.

This clonotype has more than one count but fewer than ten. The chain uses TRBV2 and TRBJ2-3, with 7 bases aligning to TRBD1. After removal of 4 bases from V and 3 bases from J, the junction contained 7 bases not matched to a gene. The CDR3 sequence is 15 residues long. Per germline, CDR1 SNHLY and CDR2 FYNNEI. The CDR3 DNA is TGTGCCAGCAGTGGGTCCAGGGGGAGTACAGATACGCAGTATTTT. Amino acids: CASSGSRGSTDTQYF.

This clonotype has at least ten counts. The CDR3 loop is CASTTPPKLFF. The CDR3 coding sequence is TGTGCCAGCACTACCCCCCCAAAACTGTTTTTT. This chain joins TRBV6-4 and TRBJ1-4; D not resolved. CDR3 length: 11 amino acids. The ends were cut back, 7 bases at V and 10 bases at J, with 10 bases in the middle. Germline V gives CDR1 MRHNA, CDR2 SNTAGT.

Ten or more counts support this clonotype. For the CDR3, the DNA is TGTGCCAGCAGCGCAGCTAACTATGGCTACACCTTC. It specifies CASSAANYGYTF. V is TRBV7-8 and J is TRBJ1-2; D is undetermined. Germline CDR1 is SGHVS and CDR2 is FQNEAQ. The V and J ends lost 5 bases and 0 bases respectively, with 4 bases between them. CDR3 length: 12 amino acids.

In this sample, this clonotype turned up many times. J is TRBJ2-2 and V is TRBV11-3; D not resolved. Germline CDR1 SGHNT, CDR2 YENEEA. Trimming stripped 5 bases from V and 5 bases from J, with 12 bases between. This CDR3 has 14 residues. CDR3 residues: CASSTMLGTGELFF. CDR3 DNA: TGTGCCAGCAGCACGATGTTGGGGACCGGGGAGCTGTTTTTT.

This clonotype came up a few times. This sequence joins TRBV20-1 and TRBJ2-4; the match to TRBD1 covers 7 bases. Germline V gene data show CDR1 as DFQATT and CDR2 as SNEGSKA (reference sequence). This CDR3 is 16 amino acids long. V trimming: 3 bases; J trimming: 0 bases; junction bases outside the gene matches: 8. The CDR3 DNA reads as TGCAGTGCTAGTCCCTTGGGACAGCTAGCCAAAAACATTCAGTACTTC. Its translation: CSASPLGQLAKNIQYF.

The chain has TRBV23-1 and TRBJ2-6; 9 bases are shared with TRBD1. TRBV23-1 is recorded as an ORF, its role being uncertain. The J segment lost 0 bases and the V segment lost 4 bases, leaving 16 bases of the junction unmatched. The CDR3 spans 21 residues. CDR3 amino acids: CASSRYAGTGSISSGANVLTF. CDR3 bases: TGCGCCAGCAGTCGATATGCCGGGACAGGGTCGATAAGCTCTGGGGCCAACGTCCTGACTTTC.

This chain connects TRBV5-6 to TRBJ1-4, with no clear D. Germline V gene sequence: CDR1 SGHDT, CDR2 YYEEEE. The CDR3 spans 12 residues. V was pared by 0 bases and J by 6 bases, with 3 bases between. Here the CDR3 reads CASSLGDEKLFF. The CDR3 region has the DNA TGTGCCAGCAGCTTGGGCGATGAAAAACTGTTTTTT.

The chain uses TRBV7-3 and TRBJ2-1; D is undetermined. This CDR3 comprises 13 residues. V was cut by 3 bases and J by 5 bases, with 8 bases left in between. Per germline, CDR1 SGHTA and CDR2 FQGTGA. The CDR3 is CASSFGQNNEQFF. CDR3 DNA sequence: TGTGCCAGCAGCTTCGGGCAGAACAATGAGCAGTTCTTC.

The chain employs TRBV28 and TRBJ1-2; TRBD1 might be the D (5 bases). Trimming removed 1 base at V and 4 bases at J, with 10 bases between. CDR1 and CDR2 (germline): MDHEN, SYDVKM. This CDR3 has 14 amino acids. The CDR3 DNA sequence: TGTGCCAGCAGTTTATTTCAGGGACCCTATGGCTACACCTTC. Its translation: CASSLFQGPYGYTF.

This chain connects TRBV19 to TRBJ1-5; 9 nucleotides line up with TRBD1. V lost 8 bases and J lost 1; bases outside the gene matches: 3. The CDR3 runs 14 residues. Per the germline V gene, CDR1 is LNHDA and CDR2 is SQIVND (reference sequence). CDR3 in amino acids: CASAGQGSNQPQHF. The CDR3 DNA reads TGTGCCAGTGCAGGACAGGGGAGCAATCAGCCCCAGCATTTT.

This clonotype has just a few counts. The J gene is TRBJ2-1, the V gene TRBV4-2; 8 nucleotides match TRBD2. This CDR3 is built from 18 residues. V was clipped by 0 bases and J by 15 bases; unmatched bases: 22. Germline V gives CDR1 LGHNA, CDR2 YNFKEQ. CDR3 amino acids: CASSQDPLTAGGPPSLFF. CDR3 bases: TGTGCCAGCAGCCAAGATCCTCTCACGGCGGGAGGCCCCCCGAGTCTGTTCTTC.

The table lists this clonotype with many counts. The gene calls are TRBV6-1 and TRBJ1-5; TRBD1 might be the D (5 bases). The germline V and J ends were trimmed by 3 bases and 0 bases, with 9 bases remaining between them. Germline CDR1 reads MNHNS; CDR2 reads SASEGT. This CDR3 region has 15 residues. The CDR3 loop reads CASSDRGNSNQPQHF. CDR3 bases: TGTGCCAGCAGTGACCGGGGGAATAGCAATCAGCCCCAGCATTTT.

This clonotype was seen at least ten times. The rearrangement uses TRBV20-1 and TRBJ2-5; 11 bases fit TRBD2. In germline, CDR1 is DFQATT, CDR2 SNEGSKA (reference sequence). V trimming: 1 base; J trimming: 3 bases; junction bases outside the gene matches: 4. The CDR3 is 15 amino acids. The CDR3 DNA follows: TGCAGTGCTAGAGCTGGGACTAGCGGAAAAGAGACCCAGTACTTC. Its protein product is CSARAGTSGKETQYF.

J is TRBJ2-7 and V is TRBV5-1; TRBD2 matches 9 bases. Germline V lookup: CDR1 SGHRS, CDR2 YFSETQ. V shed 4 bases and J 1 base; nucleotides not matched to a gene: 3. The CDR3 sequence is 14 residues long. The CDR3, as DNA: TGCGCCAGCAGCGGCCTAGCGGGGTCCTACGAGCAGTACTTC. Protein product: CASSGLAGSYEQYF.

This clonotype showed up just a few times. CDR3 protein: CASSLALLGSGGDYNEQFF. The CDR3, as DNA: TGTGCCAGCAGCTTAGCGCTCCTGGGCAGCGGGGGGGATTACAATGAGCAGTTCTTC. This chain joins TRBV7-8 and TRBJ2-1; 10 bases are a match to TRBD2. Germline CDR1 SGHVS, CDR2 FQNEAQ. The CDR3 has 19 residues. V gave up 0 bases and J gave up 4 bases; unmatched junction bases: 12.

CDR3 nucleotide sequence: TGTGCCAGCAGTGACAGGACTGCCGGTGGGGGAGCTTTCTTT. This gives the protein CASSDRTAGGGAFF. This chain connects TRBV25-1 to TRBJ1-1, with a weak D call TRBD1 (5 bases). V gave up 3 bases and J gave up 10 bases, with 18 bases separating them. This CDR3 is 14 amino acids long. Per the germline V gene, CDR1 is MGHDK and CDR2 is SYGVNS.

This clonotype was observed many times. The rearrangement uses TRBV19 and TRBJ2-5; 10 bases align to TRBD2. The J segment lost 2 bases and the V segment lost 3 bases, leaving 3 bases of the junction unmatched. The germline CDR1 and CDR2 sequences are LNHDA and SQIVND (reference sequence). CDR3 size: 15 residues. CDR3 coding DNA: TGTGCCAGTAGTATCCAACTAGCGGGACAAGAGACCCAGTACTTC. It specifies CASSIQLAGQETQYF.

The genes are TRBV5-1 and TRBJ2-1, with 11 bases identical to TRBD1. This CDR3 is built from 15 residues. Germline V gene data show CDR1 as SGHRS and CDR2 as YFSETQ. Trimming removed 2 bases from V and 6 bases from J; junction bases left unmatched: 4. CDR3 DNA: TGCGCCAGCAGCTTCGGACAGGGGGCAGGCAATGAGCAGTTCTTC. Its translation: CASSFGQGAGNEQFF.